The 14 T cell receptor beta chains in this list originate from one sample, sequenced in a study of cytomegalovirus exposure and HLA in healthy donors. Libraries were prepared by immunoSEQ multiplex PCR; TCRdb keeps only in-frame clonotypes and omits some of them. The sample carries about 240,000 clones, around 87% recorded once. Specimen: PBMCs. The receptors shown here come from a woman aged 30 to 39 in good health and CMV-seropositive.

The chain uses TRBV9 and TRBJ1-3; tentatively, D is TRBD1 (5 bases). The germline V and J ends were trimmed by 3 bases and 2 bases, with 12 bases remaining between them. The CDR3 has 15 amino acids. CDR1 SGDLS and CDR2 YYNGEE come from the germline V gene. This CDR3 reads CASSDKMTAGNTIYF. DNA for the CDR3: TGTGCCAGCAGCGATAAGATGACAGCTGGAAACACCATATATTTT.

The chain links TRBV27 to TRBJ2-5; no reliable D call. The CDR3 has 14 residues. The V end lost 4 bases, the J end lost 1 base, and 10 bases lay between the germline ends. CDR1 is MNHEY, CDR2 SMNVEV, per germline (reference sequence). CDR3 sequence (DNA): TGTGCCAGCAGTTATGGTGCGAGCCAAGAGACCCAGTACTTC. Its protein product is CASSYGASQETQYF.

The chain is built from TRBV10-3 and TRBJ2-1; a possible D gene is TRBD1 (7 bases). The CDR3 sequence is 17 residues long. Per the germline V gene, CDR1 is ENHRY and CDR2 is SYGVKD. V gave up 2 bases and J gave up 8 bases, with 22 bases separating them. CDR3 in DNA: TGTGCCATCAGTGAGCAGCCCAGCGGCAGGGGGGTTTATGAGCAGTTCTTC. It specifies CAISEQPSGRGVYEQFF.

The chain uses TRBV6-5 and TRBJ1-1; 8 bases align to TRBD1. V was pared by 5 bases and J by 5 bases, with 7 bases of the junction left unmatched. CDR1 is MNHEY and CDR2 is SVGAGI in the germline V gene. The CDR3 sequence is 14 residues long. The CDR3, as DNA: TGTGCCAGCAGTCTAACTCAGGGGGCGACTGAAGCTTTCTTT. The encoded protein is CASSLTQGATEAFF.

V and J are TRBV13 and TRBJ2-7; maybe TRBD2 (7 bases). Germline V lookup: CDR1 PRHDT, CDR2 FYEKMQ (reference sequence). V lost 5 bases, J lost 3 bases, and 17 bases lay in between. The length of the CDR3 is 15 residues. CDR3 DNA: TGTGCCAGCAGCCTATCGGGGGGCGCGTTCTACGAGCAGTACTTC. This translates into CASSLSGGAFYEQYF.

The chain is built from TRBV15 and TRBJ2-3; D may be TRBD1 (6 bases). The CDR3 is 15 residues long. The V gene lost 3 bases and the J gene lost 4 bases, with 14 bases spanning the gap. From germline, CDR1 is LNHNV and CDR2 YYDKDF (reference sequence). The CDR3 DNA is TGTGCCACCAGCAGGGGACAATACCTCGCAGATACGCAGTATTTT. Amino acid sequence: CATSRGQYLADTQYF.

This clone was seen a single time. The V gene is TRBV9, the J gene TRBJ2-3; 8 bases map to TRBD1. The CDR3 covers 16 residues. Germline CDR1 and CDR2: SGDLS and YYNGEE. V lost 7 bases, J lost 1 base, and 11 bases stayed unmatched. The CDR3 here is CASSVLGQGGTDTQYF. The CDR3 DNA sequence: TGTGCCAGCTCAGTCCTAGGACAGGGTGGCACAGATACGCAGTATTTT.

V gene TRBV19 combines with J gene TRBJ1-2; D gene ambiguous. This CDR3 region has 12 residues. Germline CDR1 LNHDA, CDR2 SQIVND (reference sequence). V lost 6 bases and J lost 7, with 12 bases in between. The CDR3 DNA reads TGTGCCAGTAGGATAAAGGGAGGTGGCTACACCTTC. Residues: CASRIKGGGYTF.

The V and J genes are TRBV5-3 and TRBJ2-2, with 12 bases lining up with TRBD1. TRBV5-3 is sorted into the ORF group, with uncertain function. This CDR3 has 16 amino acids. V dropped 5 bases and J dropped 2; count of bases not matched to a gene: 4. The CDR3 nucleotides are TGTGCCAGAAGGAGGGGACAGGGGGCAAACACCGGGGAGCTGTTTTTT. Its translation is CARRRGQGANTGELFF.

The gene calls are TRBV11-3 and TRBJ1-2; tentatively, D is TRBD1 (5 bases). The CDR3 loop spans 14 amino acids. V was clipped by 1 base and J by 3 bases, with 9 bases between them. Germline V gene data show CDR1 as SGHNT and CDR2 as YENEEA. Here the CDR3 DNA reads TGTGCCAGCAGCTTAGGGGCAGGGTACTATGGCTACACCTTC. Its translation: CASSLGAGYYGYTF.

The chain employs TRBV7-8 and TRBJ1-1, with D possibly being TRBD1 (6 bases). CDR1 and CDR2 (germline): SGHVS, FQNEAQ. Deletions cut 4 bases from V and 0 bases from J, with 21 bases between. This CDR3 has 18 residues. In nucleotides, the CDR3 is TGTGCCAGCAGCTACGACACATCGGGACAAATTATGAACACTGAAGCTTTCTTT. Translating it yields CASSYDTSGQIMNTEAFF.

The J gene is TRBJ2-3, the V gene TRBV6-4; D might be TRBD2 (5 bases). The CDR3 consists of 15 residues. Germline V CDR1 and CDR2: MRHNA, SNTAGT. V was cut by 0 bases and J by 6 bases, with 13 bases left in between. DNA for the CDR3: TGTGCCAGCAGTGACTCGAGGGAACCTATCGATACGCAGTATTTT. Protein product: CASSDSREPIDTQYF.

The chain is built from TRBV6-1 and TRBJ1-4, with D unresolved. Deletions cut 3 bases from V and 4 bases from J, with 9 bases between. The CDR3 runs to 14 residues. Germline lookup yields CDR1 MNHNS and CDR2 SASEGT. The CDR3 sequence is CASSDGGINEKLFF. CDR3 sequence (DNA): TGTGCCAGCAGTGATGGAGGAATTAATGAAAAACTGTTTTTT.

This chain connects TRBV10-3 to TRBJ2-1; 11 bases match TRBD2. In germline, CDR1 is ENHRY, CDR2 SYGVKD. Trimming at V came to 6 bases and at J to 5 bases, leaving 6 bases not matched to a gene. The CDR3 has 15 amino acids. The CDR3 DNA reads TGTGCCATCAGAATCCCTAGCGGGAGGCACAATGAGCAGTTCTTC. It is translated as CAIRIPSGRHNEQFF.